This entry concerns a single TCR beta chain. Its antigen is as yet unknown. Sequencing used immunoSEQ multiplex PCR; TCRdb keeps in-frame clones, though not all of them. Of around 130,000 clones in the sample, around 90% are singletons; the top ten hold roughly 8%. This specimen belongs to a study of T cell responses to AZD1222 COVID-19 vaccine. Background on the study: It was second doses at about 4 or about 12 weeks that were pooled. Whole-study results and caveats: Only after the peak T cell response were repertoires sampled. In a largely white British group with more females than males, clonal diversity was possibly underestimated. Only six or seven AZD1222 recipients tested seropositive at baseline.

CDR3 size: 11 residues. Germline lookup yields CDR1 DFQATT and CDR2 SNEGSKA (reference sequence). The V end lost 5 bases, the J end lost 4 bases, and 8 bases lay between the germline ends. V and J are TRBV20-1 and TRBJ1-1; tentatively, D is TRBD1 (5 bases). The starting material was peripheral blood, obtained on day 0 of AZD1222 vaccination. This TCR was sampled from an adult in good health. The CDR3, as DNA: TGCAGTGCTTCGGACATCACTGAAGCTTTCTTT. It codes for CSASDITEAFF.